This TCR beta chain was retrieved from a study of T cell responses to AZD1222 COVID-19 vaccine. Germline V gene sequence: CDR1 DFQATT, CDR2 SNEGSKA (reference sequence). CDR3 length: 13 residues. Trimming left V 3 bases short and J 0 bases short, with 8 bases between. The study, taken as a whole, reports: Regions left unmutated in variants are reportedly the target of nearly half of spike-specific TCRs. Possibly, clonal diversity was underestimated; donors were largely white British and included more females.

As to this clone: What it binds is unknown.

Repertoires were generated with immunoSEQ multiplex PCR, while TCRdb's copy carries only in-frame clones and drops some. The sample shows about 130,000 clones, over 90% of them seen only once. This chain uses TRBV20-1 with TRBJ1-1; D remains ambiguous. The receptor's source is an adult in good health. The material was peripheral blood, obtained on day 0 of AZD1222 vaccination. CDR3 residues: CSASKNVNTEAFF. CDR3 bases: TGCAGTGCTAGTAAGAATGTGAACACTGAAGCTTTCTTT.